These 17 T cell receptor beta chains were all obtained from the same sample, sequenced in a study of monozygotic twins with inflammatory bowel disease. Reprocessing the 5' RACE reads, TCRdb reports a single entry for every CDR3 protein and omits DNA. The table lists about 380,000 distinct CDR3 sequences. Input material: blood. These receptors came from a human donor with ulcerative colitis or Crohn's disease, or a healthy co-twin of an affected twin (not recorded which).

V and J are TRBV5-1 and TRBJ2-1; no DNA is available, so the TRBD1 call from TCRdb remains unchecked. This CDR3 comprises 16 residues. In germline, CDR1 is SGHRS, CDR2 YFSETQ. The CDR3: CASSLDRGYPFNEQFF.

The chain uses TRBV4-3 and TRBJ2-7. The CDR3 covers 14 residues. The germline V gene has CDR1 LGHNA and CDR2 YSLEER. The CDR3 spells CASSQDRSSYEQYF.

V and J are TRBV5-1 and TRBJ2-1; checking the TCRdb D call of TRBD1 is not possible without DNA. Looked up from germline, CDR1 is SGHRS and CDR2 is YFSETQ. The CDR3 is 13 amino acids. CDR3 residues: CASSPVSPAEQFF.

CDR3 in amino acids: CASSWTGIRTGELFF. The chain combines TRBV5-4 with TRBJ2-2. The CDR3 extends over 15 amino acids. The V gene's germline CDR1 is SGHNT and CDR2 YYREEE (reference sequence).

V usage is TRBV20-1 and J usage is TRBJ2-7. This CDR3 region has 13 residues. The V gene's germline CDR1 is DFQATT and CDR2 SNEGSKA (reference sequence). This chain's CDR3 is CSAPTDTSYEQYF.

The V gene is TRBV20-1, the J gene TRBJ2-5; the D call from TCRdb, TRBD1, cannot be confirmed without DNA. The CDR3 spans 14 residues. The germline V gene has CDR1 DFQATT and CDR2 SNEGSKA (reference sequence). CDR3 region: CSASGGGTQETQYF.

The chain has TRBV20-1 and TRBJ2-1; the TRBD2 assignment by TCRdb is unverifiable without DNA. The CDR3 contains 16 residues. Germline assignment: CDR1 DFQATT and CDR2 SNEGSKA (reference sequence). CDR3 in amino acids: CSALTSGGPSYNEQFF.

This chain joins TRBV18 and TRBJ1-5; the TCRdb call, TRBD1, lacks DNA for checking. CDR3 length equals 16 residues. Germline CDR1 is KGHSH and CDR2 is LQKENI. The CDR3 loop reads CASSPPQGAQNQPQHF.

This rearrangement joins TRBV5-1 to TRBJ2-5. Germline loops: CDR1 SGHRS, CDR2 YFSETQ. The CDR3 sequence is 14 residues long. CDR3 loop: CASSTMERAKTQYF.

The J gene is TRBJ1-2, the V gene TRBV5-4. The CDR3 length is 12 residues. CDR1 is SGHNT and CDR2 is YYREEE in the germline V gene (reference sequence). The CDR3 here is CASSLGSGGYTF.

The chain uses TRBV27 and TRBJ2-1; the D call from TCRdb, TRBD1, cannot be confirmed without DNA. The CDR3 runs to 14 residues. Per germline, CDR1 MNHEY and CDR2 SMNVEV (reference sequence). CDR3 sequence: CASSFGGGPIEQFF.

The V gene is TRBV6-2 or TRBV6-3, the J gene TRBJ2-5. The CDR3 has 11 residues. The germline gives CDR1 MNHEY, CDR2 SVGEGT. The CDR3 spells CASSPKGTSYF.

The V call is TRBV7-8, the J call TRBJ1-6. The germline V gene has CDR1 SGHVS and CDR2 FQNEAQ. The CDR3 length is 14 residues. The CDR3 sequence is CASSFRPANSPLHF.

The chain combines TRBV7-9 with TRBJ2-1; TCRdb returns TRBD1, unconfirmable since there is no DNA. The germline CDR1 and CDR2 sequences are SEHNR and FQNEAQ (reference sequence). The CDR3 totals 16 residues. This CDR3 is CASSSNRQALVSEQFF.

The chain joins TRBV18 to TRBJ1-5; TCRdb picks TRBD1, but there is no DNA to check that call. The CDR3 contains 14 residues. The V gene's germline CDR1 is KGHSH and CDR2 LQKENI. The CDR3 loop is CASTPDSIKQPQHF.

The V gene is TRBV11-2, the J gene TRBJ1-5. Looked up from germline, CDR1 is SGHAT and CDR2 is FQNNGV. This CDR3 has 13 amino acids. The CDR3 loop reads CASSLGTNQPQHF.

The chain joins TRBV2 to TRBJ2-2. The CDR3 is 13 residues long. Per the germline V gene, CDR1 is SNHLY and CDR2 is FYNNEI. CDR3 amino acids: CASKPEDPGELFF.